A single sample is the source of the 6 T cell receptor beta chains below, sequenced in a study of blood T cells in healthy people across ages. Primers used in a second PCR of about 7 to 12 cycles were a sample-barcoded 5' primer and a J-beta primer mix. MiXCR, applied by TCRdb to the 5' RACE reads, yields one record per CDR3 protein. The table includes approximately 2,000,000 distinct CDR3 sequences, around 42% detected once. Sequencing used blood. These receptors originate from a human donor in good health.

Only a few counts were recorded for this clonotype. The rearrangement uses TRBV6-1 and TRBJ1-4; D unclear. CDR1 and CDR2 from the germline V gene are MNHNS and SASEGT. V was pared by 1 base and J by 0 bases, with 6 bases between. CDR3 length: 15 amino acids. DNA for the CDR3: TGTGCCAGCAGTGAAGGCGTTTCAACTAATGAAAAACTGTTTTTT. Translation gives CASSEGVSTNEKLFF.

This clonotype was recorded a few times. The rearrangement links TRBV5-4 to TRBJ2-3; TRBD2 aligns across 12 bases. Germline V gene sequence: CDR1 SGHNT, CDR2 YYREEE (reference sequence). V lost 4 bases and J lost 4; bases outside the gene matches: 4. The CDR3 extends over 15 amino acids. The CDR3 protein is CASSPSGGVADTQYF. The CDR3 region has the DNA TGTGCCAGCAGCCCTAGCGGGGGGGTCGCAGATACGCAGTATTTT.

The chain is built from TRBV20-1 and TRBJ2-7; possibly TRBD2 for D (7 bases). The CDR3 has 14 residues. V lost 5 bases and J 0 bases, leaving 14 bases between the germline ends. The germline CDR1 and CDR2 sequences are DFQATT and SNEGSKA (reference sequence). CDR3: CSAGGALSSYEQYF. CDR3 nucleotide sequence: TGCAGTGCTGGGGGGGCCCTGAGCTCCTACGAGCAGTACTTC.

This clonotype was picked up a small number of times. The chain uses TRBV28 and TRBJ2-1; D unclear. V was clipped by 4 bases and J by 10 bases, with 23 bases between them. CDR3 length equals 16 residues. In germline, CDR1 is MDHEN, CDR2 SYDVKM. This chain's CDR3 is CASSSGEHRLTREQFF. In nucleotides, the CDR3 is TGTGCCAGCAGTTCTGGTGAGCATAGACTGACGAGGGAGCAGTTCTTC. Using reference TRBV28 and TRBJ2-1 for the parts outside the CDR3, the full variable domain is DVKVTQSSRYLVKRTGEKVFLECVQDMDHENMFWYRQDPGLGLRLIYFSYDVKMKEKGDIPEGYSVSREKKERFSLILESASTNQTSMYLCASSSGEHRLTREQFFGPGTRLTVL.

This clonotype was counted only a few times. The J gene is TRBJ2-1, the V gene TRBV25-1; D might be TRBD2 (5 bases). V gave up 8 bases and J gave up 10 bases, with 9 bases separating them. There are 10 residues in the CDR3. Germline V gene sequence: CDR1 MGHDK, CDR2 SYGVNS. CDR3 sequence reads: CASRSGEQFF. DNA for the CDR3: TGTGCCAGCCGCTCGGGGGAGCAGTTCTTC.

This chain joins TRBV12-3 or TRBV12-4 and TRBJ2-5; the D gene is possibly TRBD2 (6 bases). Trimming left V 11 bases short and J 4 bases short, with 11 bases between. This CDR3 is built from 11 residues. The CDR3 nucleotides are TGTGCCTCCGGCGGGACAGAGACCCAGTACTTC. Translation: CASGGTETQYF.